A single sample gave rise to the 17 T cell receptor beta chains below, sequenced in a study of shared clonotypes between healthy human individuals. TCRdb's copy holds only in-frame clones and misses some; the assay was immunoSEQ multiplex PCR. The data show around 500,000 clones, approximately 82% seen once. Sequencing was carried out using PBMCs. The receptors shown here come from a woman aged 40 to 50 in good health. Some clones in this sample may be carry-over from other donors' samples.

This clone was recorded a few times. This chain joins TRBV21-1 and TRBJ1-4; no check of the table's D call, TRBD1, against the DNA was made. TRBV21-1 is shown as a pseudogene. CDR3 length: 13 amino acids. For the CDR3, the DNA is TGTGCCAGCAGCACATACAGGGACCCGAAACTGTTTTTT. The encoded protein is CASSTYRDPKLFF.

This clone has just one count. This may be a read error: a much more frequent sequence differs by one nucleotide. Other DNA sequences in this specimen translate into the identical CDR3. The chain links TRBV7-9 to TRBJ2-2; no clear D. V was pared by 1 base and J by 6 bases, with 6 bases between. Germline V gives CDR1 SEHNR, CDR2 FQNEAQ (reference sequence). The CDR3 runs to 13 residues. The CDR3 DNA sequence: TGTGCCAGCAGCTTAGGGGAATCCGGGGAGCTGTTTTTT. It encodes CASSLGESGELFF.

The gene calls are TRBV29-1 and TRBJ1-2; 9 positions agree with TRBD1. Looked up from germline, CDR1 is SQVTM and CDR2 is ANQGSEA. V was clipped by 2 bases and J by 7 bases; unmatched bases: 8. The CDR3 covers 14 residues. The DNA of the CDR3 is TGCAGCGTTGAATTCGGGGACAGGGTTTTTGGCTACACCTTC. This sequence encodes CSVEFGDRVFGYTF.

This clone was detected many times. Other DNA sequences in the sample encode the same CDR3. The rearrangement joins TRBV10-1 to TRBJ1-6; 8 bases map to TRBD1. Per the germline V gene, CDR1 is WNHNN and CDR2 is SYGVQD (reference sequence). The J segment lost 0 bases and the V segment lost 11 bases, leaving 9 bases of the junction unmatched. The CDR3 sequence is 16 residues long. The DNA of the CDR3 is TGCGCCCCTAGGGGGACAGGAAGCTCCTATAATTCACCCCTCCACTTT. The encoded protein is CAPRGTGSSYNSPLHF.

This clone was seen a few times. The chain combines TRBV7-9 with TRBJ2-5; D call uncertain. V dropped 6 bases and J dropped 5 bases, with 13 bases sitting between them. The CDR3 length is 13 residues. The germline gives CDR1 SEHNR, CDR2 FQNEAQ (reference sequence). CDR3 loop: CASRFSSRETQYF. In nucleotides, the CDR3 is TGTGCCAGCAGGTTCAGTAGTAGGGAGACCCAGTACTTC.

The chain couples TRBV5-6 to TRBJ2-7, with D possibly being TRBD1 (6 bases). V lost 1 base and J 3 bases, leaving 11 bases between the germline ends. There are 14 residues in the CDR3. The germline gives CDR1 SGHDT, CDR2 YYEEEE. CDR3 nucleotides: TGTGCCAGCAGCTTGTCGGGACAAGGCTACGAGCAGTACTTC. Its translation is CASSLSGQGYEQYF. The full variable domain, completed using reference TRBV5-6 and TRBJ2-7, is DAGVTQSPTHLIKTRGQQVTLRCSPKSGHDTVSWYQQALGQGPQFIFQYYEEEERQRGNFPDRFSGHQFPNYSSELNVNALLLGDSALYLCASSLSGQGYEQYFGPGTRLTVT.

This sequence joins TRBV4-3 and TRBJ2-3; 7 positions agree with TRBD2. Germline-derived CDR1 and CDR2 are LGHNA and YSLEER. The CDR3 is 16 residues long. V shed 0 bases, J shed 5 bases, and the junction held 8 bases outside the gene matches. CDR3 amino acids: CASSQEGRADLDTQYF. The CDR3 coding sequence is TGCGCCAGCAGCCAAGAAGGGAGGGCGGACTTAGATACGCAGTATTTT.

CDR3 sequence reads: CASSQSTGTPSYGYTF. The CDR3 nucleotides are TGTGCCAGCAGCCAATCTACAGGGACGCCTAGCTATGGCTACACCTTC. The chain recombines TRBV7-8 with TRBJ1-2, with a weak D call TRBD1 (6 bases). The germline gives CDR1 SGHVS, CDR2 FQNEAQ. Trimming removed 5 bases from V and 4 bases from J, with 20 bases in between. CDR3 size: 16 residues. The whole variable domain, filled in from reference TRBV7-8 and TRBJ1-2, reads GAGVSQSPRYKVAKRGQDVALRCDPISGHVSLFWYQQALGQGPEFLTYFQNEAQLDKSGLPSDRFFAERPEGSVSTLKIQRTQQEDSAVYLCASSQSTGTPSYGYTFGSGTRLTVV.

The rearrangement links TRBV7-2 to TRBJ1-5, with D hard to call. Trimming removed 2 bases at V and 0 bases at J, with 2 bases between. CDR1 is SGHTA and CDR2 is FQGNSA in the germline V gene. The CDR3 contains 13 residues. The CDR3 nucleotides are TGTGCCAGCAGCTTAAGTAGCAATCAGCCCCAGCATTTT. Translated: CASSLSSNQPQHF.

As concerns this clone: This specimen includes other DNA sequences encoding the same CDR3. The chain joins TRBV15 to TRBJ2-5; unclear D gene. V was shortened by 0 bases and J by 2 bases, with 10 bases between the two germline ends. The CDR3 sequence is 15 residues long. Germline V gives CDR1 LNHNV, CDR2 YYDKDF (reference sequence). The DNA for the CDR3 is TGTGCCACCAGCAGAGATCCCCAGCAGCAAGAGACCCAGTACTTC. This encodes CATSRDPQQQETQYF.

The chain links TRBV5-5 to TRBJ1-2; TRBD1 might be the D (5 bases). The CDR3 length is 13 residues. Germline loops: CDR1 SGHKS, CDR2 YYEKEE (reference sequence). Trimming took off 4 bases at V and 4 bases at J, with 11 bases between the two ends. The CDR3 sequence: CASSMGPAYGYTF. CDR3 coding DNA: TGTGCCAGCAGCATGGGGCCCGCCTATGGCTACACCTTC.

The genes are TRBV28 and TRBJ2-7, with 8 bases aligning to TRBD2. With 6 bases clipped from V and 4 bases from J, the junction kept 17 bases outside the gene matches. Germline V CDR1 and CDR2: MDHEN, SYDVKM. This CDR3 is built from 17 residues. Here the CDR3 DNA reads TGTGCCAGCAGATCCCCGGGGGGTAGCGGGAAAAATTACGAGCAGTACTTC. This sequence encodes CASRSPGGSGKNYEQYF.

CDR3 loop: CASSPRTSFFDEQYF. The CDR3 nucleotides read TGTGCCAGCAGTCCCCGGACTAGTTTTTTCGACGAGCAGTACTTC. The chain links TRBV28 to TRBJ2-7, with 7 bases identical to TRBD2. CDR1 is MDHEN, CDR2 SYDVKM, per germline. The junction had 12 bases not matched to a gene; V was cut back by 5 bases and J by 5 bases. The CDR3 is 15 amino acids.

This rearrangement joins TRBV6-1 to TRBJ2-2; D is perhaps TRBD1 (6 bases). The V end lost 11 bases, the J end lost 6 bases, and 10 bases lay between the germline ends. This CDR3 is built from 11 residues. CDR1 is MNHNS, CDR2 SASEGT, per germline. The CDR3 bases are TGTGCCTCAGGGGCCCCCGGGGAGCTGTTTTTT. Amino acids: CASGAPGELFF.

The rearrangement uses TRBV7-9 and TRBJ1-6; a possible D gene is TRBD1 (6 bases). The CDR3 extends over 14 amino acids. The V gene's germline CDR1 is SEHNR and CDR2 FQNEAQ (reference sequence). V gave up 4 bases and J gave up 5 bases, with 9 bases separating them. CDR3 in DNA: TGTGCCAGCAGCTCGGACAGAGATAATTCACCCCTCCACTTT. Translated, it gives CASSSDRDNSPLHF.

This chain joins TRBV21-1 and TRBJ2-7. TRBV21-1 is a pseudogene locus. The CDR3 is 11 residues long. This chain's CDR3 is CAGTSSYEQYF. Here the CDR3 DNA reads TGTGCCGGGACGAGCTCCTACGAGCAGTACTTC.

The chain is built from TRBV7-9 and TRBJ2-1; 9 nucleotides line up with TRBD2. The V gene's germline CDR1 is SEHNR and CDR2 FQNEAQ (reference sequence). This CDR3 is 16 amino acids long. Trimming removed 5 bases from V and 3 bases from J; junction bases left unmatched: 8. In DNA form, the CDR3 reads TGTGCCAGCAGCCCAAGACTAGCGGACCGCTACAATGAGCAGTTCTTC. This encodes CASSPRLADRYNEQFF.